The clone carrying this T cell receptor (beta chain) occurred once. Additional DNA sequences in this sample encode the identical CDR3. This CDR3 contains 16 residues. The sample is drawn from a study of blood T cell repertoires in COVID-19. Study-level background: Whether acute or convalescent, the COVID-19 samples came from the United States, Italy and Spain. T cells, B-cell-depleted T cells, or PBMCs provided the cDNA or gDNA that served as material.

Generated by immunoSEQ multiplex PCR, the TCRdb table keeps only in-frame clones and is missing some. In the table there are about 120,000 clones, around 89% of which are singletons. This TCR came from a man between 60 and 70 years old with COVID-19, enrolled during active disease. The rearrangement links TRBV21-1 to TRBJ1-6. TRBV21-1 is assigned pseudogene status. The sequencing sample was made of peripheral blood. The CDR3 spells CASSPEGLRGNSPLHF. CDR3 bases: TGTGCCAGTAGCCCGGAGGGGCTACGGGGTAATTCACCCCTCCACTTT.